This T cell receptor (beta chain) stems from a study of shared clonotypes between healthy human individuals. This clone was counted between two and nine times. Profiling relied on immunoSEQ multiplex PCR, and the TCRdb table lists in-frame clones only, not all of them. The sample lists millions of clones, roughly 93% occurring once. The CDR3 has 15 amino acids. The ends were cut back, 4 bases at V and 1 base at J, with 16 bases in the middle. In germline, CDR1 is SQVTM, CDR2 ANQGSEA. Material: naive CD4+ T cells from PBMCs. Subset specified: CD45RA+ positively selected. The chain is built from TRBV29-1 and TRBJ1-1; no firm D call. This TCR came from a man in his late teens or twenties in good health. Some clones in this sample may be carry-over from other donors' samples. The CDR3 region is CSVAGAKTKNTEAFF. CDR3 bases: TGCAGCGTTGCGGGTGCCAAGACTAAGAACACTGAAGCTTTCTTT.